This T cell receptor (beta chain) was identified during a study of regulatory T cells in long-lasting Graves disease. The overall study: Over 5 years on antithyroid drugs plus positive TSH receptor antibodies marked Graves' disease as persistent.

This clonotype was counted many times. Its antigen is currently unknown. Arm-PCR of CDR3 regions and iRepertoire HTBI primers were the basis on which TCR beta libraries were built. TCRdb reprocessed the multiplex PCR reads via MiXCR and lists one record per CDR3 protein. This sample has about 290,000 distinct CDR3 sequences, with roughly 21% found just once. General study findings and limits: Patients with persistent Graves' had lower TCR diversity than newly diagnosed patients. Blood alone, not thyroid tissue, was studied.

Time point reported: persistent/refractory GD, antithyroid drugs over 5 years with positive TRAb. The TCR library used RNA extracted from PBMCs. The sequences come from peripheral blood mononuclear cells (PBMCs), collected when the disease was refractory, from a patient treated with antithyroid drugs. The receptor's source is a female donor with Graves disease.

The CDR3 DNA sequence: TGTGCCAGCAGCTTAGTCTCAACTTTTAATGAAAAACTGTTTTTT. As protein: CASSLVSTFNEKLFF. The V and J genes are TRBV11-2 and TRBJ1-4; D not certain. Per germline, CDR1 SGHAT and CDR2 FQNNGV. V was cut by 1 base and J by 4 bases, with 10 bases left in between. CDR3 length: 15 residues.